A single sample is the source of the 2 T cell receptor beta chains below, sequenced in a study of blood T cell repertoires in COVID-19. Here immunoSEQ multiplex PCR was the method, and the copy in TCRdb shows in-frame clones only, minus some. The table lists about 98,000 clones, 87% of them singletons. The sample was peripheral blood. These receptors were taken from a woman aged 50 to 60 with COVID-19, enrolled during active disease.

The chain has TRBV4-2 and TRBJ2-7, with 8 bases aligning to TRBD2. Trimming removed 1 base from V and 4 bases from J; junction bases left unmatched: 9. CDR1 is LGHNA, CDR2 YNFKEQ, per germline. This CDR3 region has 16 residues. The CDR3 nucleotides are TGTGCCAGCAGCCAAGTGGAAGCGGGGGCAAATTACGAGCAGTACTTC. This encodes CASSQVEAGANYEQYF.

The gene calls are TRBV6-6 and TRBJ1-5; 9 nucleotides line up with TRBD1. The length of the CDR3 is 16 residues. Germline V gives CDR1 MNHNY, CDR2 SVGAGI (reference sequence). J lost 4 bases, V lost 4 bases, and 8 bases had no gene match. CDR3 amino acids: CASSSQDRGRNQPQHF. CDR3 nucleotides: TGTGCCAGCAGTTCCCAGGACAGGGGTAGGAATCAGCCCCAGCATTTT.